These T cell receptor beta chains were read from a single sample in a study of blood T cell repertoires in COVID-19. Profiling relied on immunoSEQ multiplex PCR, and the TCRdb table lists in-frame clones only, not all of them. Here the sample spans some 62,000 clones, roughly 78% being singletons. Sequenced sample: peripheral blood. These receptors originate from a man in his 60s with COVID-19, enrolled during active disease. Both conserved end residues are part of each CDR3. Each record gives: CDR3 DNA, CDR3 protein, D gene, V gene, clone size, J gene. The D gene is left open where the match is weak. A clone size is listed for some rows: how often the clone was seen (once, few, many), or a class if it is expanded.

TGTGCCAGCAGTTTTTATGAGACCCAGTACTTC	CASSFYETQYF	.	TRBV12-3/TRBV12-4	.	TRBJ2-5
TGTGCCAGCAGTCTCACAGGACAGGCCTGGAACACCGGGGAGCTGTTTTTT	CASSLTGQAWNTGELFF	TRBD1	TRBV28	.	TRBJ2-2
TGTGCCAGCAGGCCCCCGGATGAGCAGTTCTTC	CASRPPDEQFF	.	TRBV7-9	.	TRBJ2-1
TGTGCCAGCAGTGAAGGGCAGTTTAGCAATCAGCCCCAGCATTTT	CASSEGQFSNQPQHF	.	TRBV2	.	TRBJ1-5
TGCGCCAGCAGTCAGTTACAGGGATCGGATACGCAGTATTTT	CASSQLQGSDTQYF	.	TRBV23-1	once	TRBJ2-3
TGTGCCAGCAGCCCGACTAGTCGGGATACGCAGTATTTT	CASSPTSRDTQYF	.	TRBV9	.	TRBJ2-3
TGCAGCGTCGATCAAGGATTCGGGGGCTACACCTTC	CSVDQGFGGYTF	.	TRBV29-1	once	TRBJ1-2
TGTGCCAGCTCCTACAGGGGCCGTTCCACGCGAGGCTACACCTTC	CASSYRGRSTRGYTF	TRBD1	TRBV28	.	TRBJ1-2
TGTGCCACCGAGAACAGGGGTGGGTACACTGAAGCTTTCTTT	CATENRGGYTEAFF	TRBD1	TRBV11-2	.	TRBJ1-1
TGTGCCAGTAGTTTGACAGGCCGGGGAGCTTTCTTT	CASSLTGRGAFF	.	TRBV19	.	TRBJ1-1
TGTGCCAGCAGCTTGGGGGCCCAAAGTAATGAGCAGTTCTTC	CASSLGAQSNEQFF	.	TRBV5-6	.	TRBJ2-1